Sequencing of this T cell receptor beta chain was carried out in a study of T cell clusters in autoimmune cytopenias. Across the whole study: A median of approximately 47,000 TRB reads per sample yielded a median approximately 2,500 distinct clonotypes. Findings of the study overall: Primary autoimmune cytopenia patients seemingly lacked the physiological T cell clusters found in healthy donors. Comparing secondary cytopenia with chronic lymphocytic leukemia showed no cluster-lack signature, apparently masked by lymphoma repertoire.

In terms of frequency, this clonotype is medium-sized. The antigen remains unidentified. TRB amplification used approximately 270 ng of peripheral blood genomic DNA. CDR3 length: 13 residues. CDR1 is LNHNV, CDR2 YYDKDF, per germline (reference sequence). One tube held mixed TRB-A and TRB-B primer pools for touch-down PCR. TCRdb reworked the multiplex PCR reads into one entry per CDR3 protein, no DNA. The listing contains around 5,000 distinct CDR3 sequences. This sequence originates from a human donor with an autoimmune cytopenia or autoimmune hepatitis (not recorded which). This chain links TRBV15 with TRBJ2-5; TCRdb's D call of TRBD1 is untestable without DNA. The sample taken for sequencing was peripheral blood. Here the CDR3 reads CATSGTGGETQYF.